A single sample gave rise to the 31 T cell receptor beta chains below, sequenced in a study of shared clonotypes between healthy human individuals. The table came from immunoSEQ multiplex PCR; TCRdb's copy has only in-frame clones and leaves some out. This sample has about 1,900,000 clones, with about 94% found just once. Naive CD8 cells, CD45RO-negative and positively selected for CCR7, excluded terminally differentiated effector memory CD45RA+ cells. What was sequenced was naive CD8+ T cells sorted from blood. The receptor source for this set is a man younger than 35 in good health.

This sequence joins TRBV12-2 and TRBJ2-7; TRBD2 is the table's D call, not checked against the DNA. TRBV12-2 is a pseudogene segment. The CDR3 contains 16 residues. The CDR3 coding sequence is TGTGCAAGCAACAGCCGCGAGCGGAAGCTAGCCTACGAGCAGTACTTC. Translated, it gives CASNSRERKLAYEQYF.

Here the CDR3 reads CASSFSEENIQYF. Written as DNA, the CDR3 is TGTGCCAGCAGCTTTTCGGAAGAAAACATTCAGTACTTC. This chain links TRBV7-9 with TRBJ2-4, with D hard to call. The CDR3 is 13 amino acids. Germline V gene lookup returns CDR1 SEHNR and CDR2 FQNEAQ (reference sequence). V lost 3 bases and J lost 5, with 8 bases in between.

Here the CDR3 reads CASSSTDSGSTDTQYF. The CDR3 DNA reads as TGTGCCAGCAGTTCAACCGATAGCGGGTCCACAGATACGCAGTATTTT. V gene TRBV7-9 combines with J gene TRBJ2-3, with 7 bases matching TRBD2. V was pared by 6 bases and J by 2 bases, with 11 bases of the junction left unmatched. Germline CDR1 SEHNR, CDR2 FQNEAQ (reference sequence). This CDR3 spans 16 amino acids.

The chain couples TRBV2 to TRBJ2-7, with D possibly matching TRBD2 (5 bases). V was cut by 4 bases and J by 6 bases, with 10 bases left in between. The CDR3 length is 12 residues. Per germline, CDR1 SNHLY and CDR2 FYNNEI. Here the CDR3 reads CASSVEEVEQYF. DNA of the CDR3: TGTGCCAGCAGTGTTGAGGAGGTCGAGCAGTACTTC.

The chain employs TRBV27 and TRBJ1-2, with D maybe TRBD1 (5 bases). The length of the CDR3 is 14 residues. Germline lookup yields CDR1 MNHEY and CDR2 SMNVEV (reference sequence). V was shortened by 5 bases and J by 4 bases, with 14 bases between the two germline ends. CDR3 in DNA: TGTGCCAGCAGTCCCGGGACCTCCGGCTATGGCTACACCTTC. Translated, it gives CASSPGTSGYGYTF.

A remark on this clone: In the same sample, other DNA sequences code for this CDR3. This sequence joins TRBV11-2 and TRBJ2-7; the D is unclear. CDR1 and CDR2 (germline): SGHAT, FQNNGV. Trimming removed 5 bases at V and 0 bases at J, with 8 bases between. This CDR3 contains 13 residues. In DNA, the CDR3 is TGTGCCAGCAGCCCCTCAGGCTCCTACGAGCAGTACTTC. It is translated as CASSPSGSYEQYF.

V gene TRBV11-2 combines with J gene TRBJ2-7, with 7 bases aligning to TRBD1. Germline V gene lookup returns CDR1 SGHAT and CDR2 FQNNGV. The J segment lost 2 bases and the V segment lost 5 bases, leaving 6 bases of the junction unmatched. This CDR3 region has 14 residues. Written as DNA, the CDR3 is TGTGCCAGCAGCGCCCTTGACAGGGCCTACGAGCAGTACTTC. Translating it yields CASSALDRAYEQYF.

The chain uses TRBV5-1 and TRBJ1-1; D gene unclear. The CDR3 extends over 15 amino acids. Germline lookup yields CDR1 SGHRS and CDR2 YFSETQ. Trimming took 0 bases from V and 0 from J, leaving 9 bases between them. CDR3 sequence reads: CASSLAVGMNTEAFF. The CDR3 DNA reads TGCGCCAGCAGCTTGGCGGTAGGGATGAACACTGAAGCTTTCTTT.

The DNA for the CDR3 is TGTGCCAGCAGTGTAGGTCTAACGGGATATGGCTACACCTTC. Translated: CASSVGLTGYGYTF. The J gene is TRBJ1-2, the V gene TRBV2, with D unclear. In germline, CDR1 is SNHLY, CDR2 FYNNEI. Trimming pared 4 bases from V and 5 bases from J, leaving 14 bases between. The CDR3 consists of 14 residues.

The V call is TRBV5-1, the J call TRBJ2-7; a weak D match, TRBD1 (7 bases). The CDR3 sequence is 15 residues long. Looked up from germline, CDR1 is SGHRS and CDR2 is YFSETQ. V lost 4 bases, J lost 7 bases, and 21 bases lay in between. The DNA of the CDR3 is TGCGCCAGCAGCCCACGGCTCCAGGGGGGCTGGGAGCAGTACTTC. Translating gives CASSPRLQGGWEQYF.

This chain uses TRBV7-6 with TRBJ2-7; TRBD1 agrees at 9 bases. The CDR3 extends over 17 amino acids. After removal of 5 bases from V and 7 bases from J, the junction contained 18 bases not matched to a gene. Germline CDR1 is SGHVS and CDR2 is FNYEAQ. The CDR3 region is CASSALTGGYSAGEQYF. In DNA, the CDR3 is TGTGCCAGCAGCGCCCTGACAGGGGGATACTCTGCGGGGGAGCAGTACTTC.

The rearrangement links TRBV11-1 to TRBJ1-1; tentatively, D is TRBD1 (5 bases). The CDR3 consists of 14 residues. Germline CDR1 is SGHAT and CDR2 is FQDESV (reference sequence). V lost 2 bases and J lost 4, with 11 bases in between. CDR3 coding DNA: TGTGCCAGCAGCTTAAGCGGGGGGAGCACTGAAGCTTTCTTT. This gives the protein CASSLSGGSTEAFF.

Remarks on this clone: Other DNA variants within this sample encode the same CDR3. The chain couples TRBV19 to TRBJ2-2; D not certain. V lost 7 bases and J 4 bases, leaving 4 bases between the germline ends. The germline V gene has CDR1 LNHDA and CDR2 SQIVND (reference sequence). CDR3 length: 11 amino acids. CDR3 nucleotide sequence: TGTGCCAGTACCGTCACCGGGGAGCTGTTTTTT. Its protein product is CASTVTGELFF.

The chain carries TRBV27 and TRBJ2-3; possibly TRBD1 or TRBD2 for D (5 bases each). The CDR3 is made up of 18 amino acids. Germline V gene sequence: CDR1 MNHEY, CDR2 SMNVEV (reference sequence). Trimming cost V 0 bases and J 2 bases, with 18 bases left between them. The CDR3 region is CASSLSRLWGMNTDTQYF. CDR3 bases: TGTGCCAGCAGTTTATCCCGGTTATGGGGGATGAACACAGATACGCAGTATTTT.

The rearrangement joins TRBV7-8 to TRBJ2-3; D uncertain. The CDR3 has 15 amino acids. The germline gives CDR1 SGHVS, CDR2 FQNEAQ. Trimming took off 5 bases at V and 1 base at J, with 13 bases between the two ends. The CDR3 reads CASSDPRRGTDTQYF. Here the CDR3 DNA reads TGTGCCAGCAGCGACCCCCGCCGGGGCACAGATACGCAGTATTTT.

The chain combines TRBV25-1 with TRBJ2-2; 9 bases are shared with TRBD1. J was trimmed by 1 base and V by 6 bases; bases with no gene match: 6. Germline loops: CDR1 MGHDK, CDR2 SYGVNS. The CDR3 is 16 residues long. The CDR3 protein is CASRGRDRENTGELFF. DNA for the CDR3: TGTGCCAGCAGAGGCCGGGACAGGGAGAACACCGGGGAGCTGTTTTTT.

J is TRBJ2-2 and V is TRBV29-1; D remains unclear. CDR3 length: 11 amino acids. Germline V CDR1 and CDR2: SQVTM, ANQGSEA. The V gene lost 2 bases and the J gene lost 14 bases, with 12 bases spanning the gap. The CDR3: CSVEWGSRLFF. DNA for the CDR3: TGCAGCGTTGAATGGGGAAGCCGTCTGTTTTTT.

The J gene is TRBJ2-1, the V gene TRBV27; either TRBD1 or TRBD2 may supply D (5 bases each). The CDR3 length is 15 residues. The germline V and J ends were trimmed by 5 bases and 4 bases, with 15 bases remaining between them. Germline V gene data show CDR1 as MNHEY and CDR2 as SMNVEV (reference sequence). Written as DNA, the CDR3 is TGTGCCAGCAGTCCCCCGGGGCCACTATACAATGAGCAGTTCTTC. Residues: CASSPPGPLYNEQFF.

This clone was seen only a few times. The V call is TRBV19, the J call TRBJ1-6, with 7 bases aligning to TRBD1. The junction had 6 bases not matched to a gene; V was cut back by 3 bases and J by 7 bases. Germline V gene lookup returns CDR1 LNHDA and CDR2 SQIVND (reference sequence). The CDR3 length is 15 residues. Here the CDR3 DNA reads TGTGCCAGTAGTATTCAGGCAGGGGGGAATTCACCCCTCCACTTT. Protein product: CASSIQAGGNSPLHF.

Remarks on this clone: Its ends do not fully match the called genes, so a read error is possible. The chain recombines TRBV30 with TRBJ1-5, with D perhaps TRBD1 (6 bases). CDR1 and CDR2 from the germline V gene are GTSNPN and SVGIG (reference sequence). There are 14 residues in the CDR3. The CDR3 coding sequence is TGCGCTTGTAAAGAGGACAGTAGCAATCAGCCCCAGCATTTT. It specifies CACKEDSSNQPQHF.

The V and J genes are TRBV6-1 and TRBJ1-5, with no clear D. The CDR3 is 15 residues long. With 3 bases removed from V and 0 bases from J, the gap between germline ends came to 9 bases. Germline V lookup: CDR1 MNHNS, CDR2 SASEGT. The CDR3 nucleotides are TGTGCCAGCAGTGACAGGACTTATAGCAATCAGCCCCAGCATTTT. Translated: CASSDRTYSNQPQHF.

V and J are TRBV7-2 and TRBJ2-4; the D gene is possibly TRBD1 (6 bases). Per germline, CDR1 SGHTA and CDR2 FQGNSA. V lost 5 bases and J lost 9, with 11 bases in between. The CDR3 totals 12 residues. CDR3 sequence reads: CASSETGIIQYF. In DNA, the CDR3 is TGTGCCAGCAGCGAGACAGGAATCATTCAGTACTTC.

The chain has TRBV30 and TRBJ2-1, with D possibly called TRBD1 or TRBD2 (5 bases each). The V end lost 4 bases, the J end lost 3 bases, and 10 bases lay between the germline ends. CDR1 GTSNPN and CDR2 SVGIG come from the germline V gene (reference sequence). The CDR3 consists of 13 residues. In nucleotides, the CDR3 is TGTGCCTGGAAAGGGGACGGCTACAATGAGCAGTTCTTC. Protein: CAWKGDGYNEQFF.

This chain links TRBV7-9 with TRBJ2-7; 9 nucleotides match TRBD1. This CDR3 region has 15 residues. The trim removed 8 bases at V and 7 bases at J, leaving 15 bases unmatched. Germline CDR1 and CDR2: SEHNR and FQNEAQ (reference sequence). The CDR3 DNA reads as TGTGCCAGCCGAGCCCTGGACAGGGGCAACGGTGAGCAGTACTTC. It specifies CASRALDRGNGEQYF.

This sequence joins TRBV9 and TRBJ1-3; 8 bases line up with TRBD1. Per germline, CDR1 SGDLS and CDR2 YYNGEE. The CDR3 runs to 14 residues. J was trimmed by 4 bases and V by 2 bases; bases with no gene match: 2. CDR3: CASSVGTGGNTIYF. Here the CDR3 DNA reads TGTGCCAGCAGCGTCGGGACAGGCGGAAACACCATATATTTT.

This chain joins TRBV2 and TRBJ2-7, with a possible D match to TRBD2 (5 bases). This CDR3 has 15 residues. The V gene lost 3 bases and the J gene lost 1 base, with 13 bases spanning the gap. Germline V CDR1 and CDR2: SNHLY, FYNNEI. The CDR3 sequence is CASSEASGPSYEQYF. In DNA, the CDR3 is TGTGCCAGCAGTGAGGCAAGCGGCCCATCCTACGAGCAGTACTTC.

This chain links TRBV7-9 with TRBJ2-6; 10 bases agree with TRBD1. The junction had 10 bases not matched to a gene; V was cut back by 5 bases and J by 0 bases. The CDR3 runs 19 residues. Germline V gene lookup returns CDR1 SEHNR and CDR2 FQNEAQ (reference sequence). The CDR3 spells CASSVDRDRGFSGANVLTF. The CDR3, as DNA: TGTGCCAGCAGCGTGGACCGGGACAGGGGATTCTCTGGGGCCAACGTCCTGACTTTC.

This clone was counted a single time. The chain carries TRBV7-9 and TRBJ2-7; maybe TRBD2 (6 bases). This CDR3 comprises 13 residues. The V end was cut by 5 bases, the J end by 1 base, with 9 bases between. Germline values: CDR1 SEHNR, CDR2 FQNEAQ (reference sequence). Written as DNA, the CDR3 is TGTGCCAGCAGCGCGGGACGGTCCTACGAGCAGTACTTC. As protein: CASSAGRSYEQYF.

The chain combines TRBV6-5 with TRBJ2-3, with 9 positions matching TRBD2. V shed 1 base, J shed 6 bases, and the junction held 8 bases outside the gene matches. The germline V gene encodes CDR1 MNHEY and CDR2 SVGAGI. This CDR3 is 16 amino acids long. The CDR3 nucleotides read TGTGCCAGCAGTTACTATGGCGGGAGGGCCGAGGATACGCAGTATTTT. This gives the protein CASSYYGGRAEDTQYF.

As DNA, the CDR3 is TGTGCCAGCAGTTTAAAGGTAATCGGGATAGCTCGAGTAACCTCCTACAATGAGCAGTTCTTC. Translation: CASSLKVIGIARVTSYNEQFF. V is TRBV28 and J is TRBJ2-1, with a possible D match to TRBD2 (5 bases). Germline CDR1 is MDHEN and CDR2 is SYDVKM. Trimming took off 2 bases at V and 0 bases at J, with 26 bases between the two ends. This CDR3 has 21 residues. Complete variable domain (other parts from reference TRBV28 and TRBJ2-1): DVKVTQSSRYLVKRTGEKVFLECVQDMDHENMFWYRQDPGLGLRLIYFSYDVKMKEKGDIPEGYSVSREKKERFSLILESASTNQTSMYLCASSLKVIGIARVTSYNEQFFGPGTRLTVL.

The chain uses TRBV7-9 and TRBJ1-1, with no clear D. The CDR3 length is 11 residues. CDR1 is SEHNR and CDR2 is FQNEAQ in the germline V gene (reference sequence). V lost 1 base, J lost 8 bases, and 5 bases lay in between. The DNA of the CDR3 is TGTGCCAGCAGCTTAGAATGGGAAGCTTTCTTT. This codes for CASSLEWEAFF.